This T cell receptor beta chain was obtained from a study of cytomegalovirus exposure and HLA in healthy donors (dated by TCRdb to between 2016 and 2019). About the full investigation: In an earlier analysis of some 550 of the donors, approximately 300 Gb of sequence data and about 110 million unique TCR beta sequences from 180 million or so T cells were reported. An early release that covered fewer than 750 HLA-typed donors contained approximately 300 gigabases of sequencing data and about 84 million unique TCR sequences. Of the roughly 400 genotyped donors, less than 85% were placed in the genetic ancestry cluster associated with self-reported Caucasian donors. The aim of the study was to test whether cataloging public T cell receptors could identify signatures of past pathogen exposure. The study used immunosequencing to profile the T cell repertoires of under 700 subjects and linked those repertoires to cytomegalovirus serostatus. A separate validation cohort of approximately 130 different subjects was used in addition to the approximately 700-subject first cohort. To predict cytomegalovirus infection status, the study brought together high-throughput TCR immunosequencing, statistical association of individual TCRs with disease status, and machine learning. In a later analysis, previously published TCR beta repertoires from about 670 donors were re-analyzed and high-resolution HLA genotyping was added so that TCR occurrence patterns could be studied. Rather than drawing on any new phenotypic data, the later analysis identified candidate immune exposures from TCR beta sequences and the way those sequences occurred across donors. To decide whether each TCR beta V gene segment behaved as functional or pseudogenic, an earlier analysis of some 570 of the donors relied on high-throughput TCR beta sequencing. Donor age, sex, ethnicity and CMV serostatus were collected together with the repertoire data. Genome-wide SNP genotypes for about 55% of the roughly 670 donors were used in a later genetic analysis, which treated that subset as a discovery cohort. All discovery cohort repertoires had been generated on a single sequencing platform. HLA typing included class I and class II loci at four-digit resolution. Typing coverage differed by locus: A, B, C, DRB1 and DQB1 were typed in roughly 620-640 donors, DQA1 in about 510, DPA1 in nearly 610, and DPB1 in just under 480. Several DR-DQ haplotypes were treated as single units for association and clustering because of strong linkage in the cohort. On average, about 200,000 unique TCR beta nucleotide sequences were sequenced per donor among several hundred genotyped donors of the cohort, with about 17% of those sequences being non-productive. What the study reported, not specific to this receptor: When HLA alleles, especially DR and DQ, strongly co-occurred, attributing TCR associations to individual alleles was difficult. The cohort was sequenced for TCR beta chains only, and without alpha or paired-chain data the features that could be detected were limited. The study gave a list of about 160 TCR beta chains associated with cytomegalovirus. A later analysis found that most CMV-associated TCR beta chains appeared HLA-restricted, with HLA associations seemingly driven largely by CMV exposure. Specific HLA alleles were associated with some 15,000 TCR beta sequences at a false discovery rate of 0.05 in a later analysis. A further reported finding was that TCR beta sequences accurately predicted the HLA-A and HLA-B alleles for most subjects in the first cohort. In an earlier analysis of around 600 of the donors, most TCR beta V segments were observed in productive rearrangements about 87% or about 30% of the time, broadly matching IMGT annotations. Roughly uniform sequencing depth across donors was assumed in presence/absence analyses, although this assumption may not hold. The authors suggested that the approach could potentially be generalized to other disease states and immunological phenotypes. A later genetic analysis associated a missense DCLRE1C variant with V-gene and J-gene trimming of TCR beta chains, and an independent cohort replicated the association. Several of the top co-occurrence clusters appeared to be linked to parvovirus B19, influenza, CMV and Epstein-Barr virus, according to a later analysis. While some public TCRs were present in many individuals, most TCR sequences turned up only very rarely across donors. The 87-base-pair reads could not distinguish some IMGT-functional V segments, including TRBV6-2 and TRBV6-3, so those segments were excluded. According to a later analysis, TCR association rates differed among HLA loci, with DRB1 alleles showing the most associated TCRs and HLA-C alleles showing the fewest. In vitro tests confirmed that a few of the cytomegalovirus-associated TCR beta chains recognize cytomegalovirus antigens. In a later analysis, HLA-associated TCR beta chains were found to be more clonally expanded and to have lower generation probabilities than equally common non-associated chains. In a later genetic analysis, fewer N-insertions in productive TCRs were reported among donors in an Asian-associated ancestry cluster than the roughly 700-donor mean. Cytomegalovirus status was reported to be diagnosed by the classifier with high specificity and sensitivity in both the original and validation cohorts. For the cohort, immune exposure information was limited to CMV serostatus. Because some donors lacked HLA typing at each locus, the association tests relied only on the typed subset. The sequencing pipeline was judged likely to have produced a cluster of highly shared sequence variants as a technical artifact. Linkage disequilibrium might explain the correlated functional status among segregating V segments, but an unknown experimental factor could not be excluded. Because counts were too low, more than 15 rarely observed V segments, including chromosome 9 orphons, were excluded from the earlier analysis of 587 of the donors.

The method behind the library was the immunoSEQ multiplex PCR assay. The multiplex PCR relied on a mix of 60 forward primers for TCR Vbeta segments and 13 reverse primers for TCR Jbeta segments. A multiplex PCR assay on genomic DNA amplified the CDR3 region of rearranged TCR beta genes. Amplified TCR beta libraries were sequenced as 87-base-pair reads on the Illumina HiSeq System. In the paper's pipeline: Across the roughly 670 repertoires, a later analysis counted roughly 84 million unique TCR beta chains, about 10 million of which were shared by at least two donors. To remove PCR and sequencing errors, raw reads were error-corrected and collapsed into unique sequences using a nearest-neighbor algorithm that merged closely related sequences. To assign V, D and J gene segments, CDR3 sequences were aligned to IMGT reference sequences. For a sequence to be retained, a match of at least six nucleotides was required to both a V gene segment and a J gene segment. Rearrangements were called productive when the CDR3 lacked stop codons and stayed in frame with V and J; all others were non-productive. Following IMGT convention, CDR3 was defined as the stretch from the second conserved V-encoded cysteine up to the conserved J-encoded phenylalanine. In an earlier analysis of more than 550 of the donors, sequences lacking an unambiguous match to a single V gene segment were excluded. An earlier analysis of several hundred of the donors classified V segments as functional when productive rearrangements were above 56.7% and as segregating when the standard deviation between donors was above 5%. A statistical classification framework was developed to diagnose cytomegalovirus status using the catalog of TCR beta chain sequences. V and J gene assignment, in a later analysis, came from comparing TCR nucleotide sequences with IMGT/GENE-DB human TR gene sequences. The TCRdist pipeline was used in a later analysis to assign CDR3 sequences and most-parsimonious VDJ recombination scenarios. In a later analysis, each TCR beta chain was defined by its CDR3 amino acid sequence together with its V-gene family, and reads without a unique V-gene family were excluded. A later analysis removed several hundred highly shared, low-generation-probability nucleotide sequences to deal with suspected cross-contamination and a sequencing artifact. In a later analysis, a clonal expansion index was calculated for each public chain from normalized within-repertoire ranks of inferred template counts. A later analysis computed generation probabilities with a VDJ recombination model fitted to out-of-frame rearrangements, and checked the results against IGoR. Hypergeometric tests were used in a later analysis to score TCR-TCR, TCR-HLA and TCR-CMV co-occurrence, with a repertoire-size bias correction applied to the TCR pairs. False discovery rates were estimated in a later analysis by permuting HLA or CMV assignments 20 times. A later analysis grouped co-occurring TCRs with DBSCAN, adding TCRdist sequence similarity when clustering within HLA-allele-positive subsets. Repertoires with fewer than 30,000 or more than 120,000 public chains were left out of co-occurrence clustering, as were roughly five repertoires with anomalous nucleotide sharing. What TCRdb holds here is the immuneACCESS table cut down to in-frame rearrangements. Part of the clones is not present; checked against another copy, under half of the missing clones reflect an unresolved V gene, and the others are unexplained. V and J calls and clone size are given by that table; D and trimming were obtained from the DNA. A total of over 65,000 clones appear in this sample, 70% to 90% of them only once. The top ten clonotypes cover about 6.8% of the sample.

Concerning this clone itself: This receptor's antigen is unknown. Base qualities were left out, and no much larger clone turns up one base away.

CDR1 and CDR2, looked up from the germline V gene, are MNHNS and SASEGT. Including the terminal cysteine and phenylalanine, the CDR3 comprises 15 residues. Of all the DNA, just the CDR3 is kept, 45 bases in frame from base 1. V gives up 2 bases and J gives up 2 bases, and the segment between their germline ends measures 10 bases. In total, roughly 670 healthy bone marrow donors made up the cohort. At the time of sampling, all cohort members were nominally healthy, though unrecorded immune exposures were likely present. Of the 670 or so cohort members, approximately 300 had positive CMV serostatus and fewer than 400 had negative CMV serostatus, and CMV serostatus was not recorded for the donor. A peripheral blood sample was provided by each donor, and peripheral blood mononuclear cells were used for TCR beta sequencing. Genomic DNA extraction from the blood cell samples was performed with the Qiagen DNeasy Blood Extraction Kit.

The chain is made from TRBV6-1 and TRBJ1-5, with the D gene not clear enough to name. The specimen was PBMCs. The origin of this receptor is a human donor in good health. In nucleotides, the sequence is TGTGCCAGCAGTGAATCGCAGGTGGGCAATCAGCCCCAGCATTTT. Protein translation: CASSESQVGNQPQHF.